This TCR beta chain stems from a study of OX40 agonist ivuxolimab in advanced cancers. This clone has only one observation. CDR3 length: 17 residues. Germline CDR1 MDHEN, CDR2 SYDVKM. Germline trimming cut 1 base from V and 9 bases from J; bases unmatched to any gene: 15. Libraries were prepared by immunoSEQ multiplex PCR; TCRdb keeps only in-frame clonotypes and omits some of them. In the table there are around 83,000 clones, roughly nine tenths of which are singletons. The sequence came from an adult with an advanced solid tumor such as melanoma, head and neck, liver or kidney cancer. This specimen consisted of CD4+ or CD8+ T cells sorted from blood, obtained in a trial of the OX40 agonist ivuxolimab. The rearrangement joins TRBV28 to TRBJ2-1; 7 bases map to TRBD2. The CDR3 DNA sequence: TGTGCCAGCAGTTTATACCCGTGGACTAGGGGCTCTGGTGAGCAGTTCTTC. Encoded protein: CASSLYPWTRGSGEQFF.